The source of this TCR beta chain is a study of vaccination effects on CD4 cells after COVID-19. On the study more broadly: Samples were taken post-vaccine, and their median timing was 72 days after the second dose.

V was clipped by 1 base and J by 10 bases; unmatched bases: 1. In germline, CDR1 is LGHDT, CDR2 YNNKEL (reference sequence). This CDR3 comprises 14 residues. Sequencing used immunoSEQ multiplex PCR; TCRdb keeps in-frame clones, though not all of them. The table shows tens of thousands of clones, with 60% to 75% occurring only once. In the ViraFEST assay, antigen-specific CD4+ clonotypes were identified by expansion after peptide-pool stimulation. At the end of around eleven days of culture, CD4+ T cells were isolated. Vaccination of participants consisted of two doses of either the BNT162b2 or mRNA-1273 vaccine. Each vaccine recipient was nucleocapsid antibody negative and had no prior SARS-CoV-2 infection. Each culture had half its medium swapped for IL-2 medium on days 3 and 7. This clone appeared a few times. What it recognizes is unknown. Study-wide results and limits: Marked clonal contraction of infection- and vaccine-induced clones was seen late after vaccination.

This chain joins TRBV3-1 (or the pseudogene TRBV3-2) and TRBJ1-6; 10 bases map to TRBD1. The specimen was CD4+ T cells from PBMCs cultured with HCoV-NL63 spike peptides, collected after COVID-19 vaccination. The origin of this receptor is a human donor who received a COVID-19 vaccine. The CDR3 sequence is CASSQGQGASPLHF. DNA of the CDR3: TGTGCCAGCAGCCAAGGACAGGGGGCATCACCCCTCCACTTT.